The following is a T cell receptor (beta chain) sequence with its context. This CDR3 comprises 14 residues. Deletions cut 4 bases from V and 8 bases from J, with 13 bases between. Germline CDR1 SGHRS, CDR2 YFSETQ. The data stem from a study of blood T cell repertoires in COVID-19. Study context: PBMCs, B-cell-depleted T cells, or T cells were the source of the cDNA or gDNA that made up the material.

Only in-frame clones appear in the TCRdb table, and some are missing; sequencing was by immunoSEQ multiplex PCR. Here the sample spans 260,000 or so clones, around 86% being singletons. In terms of age and location, participants ranged from roughly 18 to 89 years and lived in approximately 24 US areas. Grouping used clinical history reported by participants in a survey and questionnaire. The chain couples TRBV5-1 to TRBJ1-6; TRBD1 might be the D (5 bases). The sequence was collected from a man between 18 and 29 years old who had recovered from COVID-19. The sequenced sample was PBMCs or T cells enriched from blood (not recorded which). In nucleotides, the CDR3 is TGCGCCAGCAGCCTGGGGCCCTCCGATTCACCCCTCCACTTT. Its translation is CASSLGPSDSPLHF.